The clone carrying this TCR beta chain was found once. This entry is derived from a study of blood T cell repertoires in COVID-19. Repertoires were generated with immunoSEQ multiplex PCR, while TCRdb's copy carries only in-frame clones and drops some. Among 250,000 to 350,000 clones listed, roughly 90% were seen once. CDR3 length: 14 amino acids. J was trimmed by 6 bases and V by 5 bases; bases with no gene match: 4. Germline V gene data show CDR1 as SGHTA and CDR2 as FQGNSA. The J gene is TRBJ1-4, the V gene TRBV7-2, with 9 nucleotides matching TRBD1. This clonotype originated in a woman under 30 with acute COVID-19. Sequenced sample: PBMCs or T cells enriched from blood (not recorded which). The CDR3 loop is CASSLQGADEKLFF. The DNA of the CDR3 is TGTGCCAGCAGCCTACAGGGGGCGGATGAAAAACTGTTTTTT.